One sample yielded the 13 T cell receptor beta chains listed below, sequenced in a study of T cell responses to AZD1222 COVID-19 vaccine. The table came from immunoSEQ multiplex PCR; TCRdb's copy has only in-frame clones and leaves some out. Of roughly 140,000 clones in the sample, approximately 90% were seen once. The sequenced sample was peripheral blood, obtained on day 0 of AZD1222 vaccination. The receptors originated from an adult in good health.

The chain has TRBV7-9 and TRBJ1-4, with a weak D call TRBD1 (5 bases). Per germline, CDR1 SEHNR and CDR2 FQNEAQ (reference sequence). Trimming removed 3 bases from V and 7 bases from J, with 12 bases in between. CDR3 length: 14 amino acids. CDR3 nucleotide sequence: TGTGCCAGCAGCTTCCTTGGGGGTGGTGAAAAACTGTTTTTT. Translation: CASSFLGGGEKLFF.

The genes are TRBV6-5 and TRBJ1-5; tentatively, D is TRBD1 (5 bases). Per germline, CDR1 MNHEY and CDR2 SVGAGI. CDR3 length equals 13 residues. Trimming took off 6 bases at V and 5 bases at J, with 11 bases between the two ends. The CDR3 reads CASSFGGYQPQHF. CDR3 nucleotides: TGTGCCAGCAGCTTCGGGGGGTATCAGCCCCAGCATTTT.

As regards this clone: Relative to the germline gene, one junction end is altered; a read error may explain this. The gene calls are TRBV28 and TRBJ2-1; TRBD2 aligns across 7 bases. Germline V lookup: CDR1 MDHEN, CDR2 SYDVKM. The CDR3 spans 11 residues. In nucleotides, the CDR3 is TGTGCCAGCAGTTCTGGACTAGAGCTCATCTTC. Amino acid sequence: CASSSGLELIF.

J is TRBJ1-2 and V is TRBV19, with TRBD1 matching over 7 bases. Trimming cost V 6 bases and J 3 bases; bases outside gene matches: 4. Germline V gene lookup returns CDR1 LNHDA and CDR2 SQIVND (reference sequence). This CDR3 contains 13 residues. The CDR3 nucleotides read TGTGCCAGTAGGGGGGACAGTCACTATGGCTACACCTTC. It encodes CASRGDSHYGYTF.

The chain uses TRBV12-3 or TRBV12-4 and TRBJ1-2; no clear D. The CDR3 is made up of 13 amino acids. The V end was cut by 3 bases, the J end by 2 bases, with 7 bases between. For the CDR3, the DNA is TGTGCCAGCAGTTTGGCAGGAAACTATGGCTACACCTTC. Residues: CASSLAGNYGYTF.

The chain has TRBV7-3 and TRBJ2-1; TRBD2 matches at 12 bases. Germline CDR1 SGHTA, CDR2 FQGTGA. Trimming took 5 bases from V and 4 from J; bases not matched to a gene: 3. The CDR3 covers 15 residues. CDR3 coding DNA: TGTGCCAGCAGCCGGACTAGCGGGGAATACAATGAGCAGTTCTTC. Residues: CASSRTSGEYNEQFF.

This clone has just a few counts. The chain couples TRBV12-3 or TRBV12-4 to TRBJ1-2; the D is unclear. The V end was cut by 4 bases, the J end by 4 bases, with 7 bases between. The CDR3 has 12 amino acids. The CDR3 DNA is TGTGCCAGCAGTTATAGTAGCTATGGCTACACCTTC. Its translation is CASSYSSYGYTF.

The chain employs TRBV19 and TRBJ1-6; no clear D gene. CDR1 is LNHDA and CDR2 is SQIVND in the germline V gene (reference sequence). The CDR3 runs 14 residues. The germline V and J ends were trimmed by 3 bases and 6 bases, with 9 bases remaining between them. This chain's CDR3 is CASSIKAANSPLHF. The DNA of the CDR3 is TGTGCCAGTAGTATCAAAGCCGCTAATTCACCCCTCCACTTT.

This chain connects TRBV10-3 to TRBJ1-3, with a weak D call TRBD1 (5 bases). The CDR3 totals 17 residues. The ends were cut back, 3 bases at V and 4 bases at J, with 19 bases in the middle. From germline, CDR1 is ENHRY and CDR2 SYGVKD. The CDR3 here is CAISDPGHPAKGNTIYF. Here the CDR3 DNA reads TGTGCCATCAGTGACCCAGGACACCCCGCGAAGGGAAACACCATATATTTT.

The chain uses TRBV24-1 and TRBJ2-1; 11 bases match TRBD1. The germline V gene has CDR1 KGHDR and CDR2 SFDVKD. After removal of 2 bases from V and 6 bases from J, the junction contained 2 bases not matched to a gene. This CDR3 comprises 15 residues. CDR3 amino acids: CATSDSGQGGNEQFF. Here the CDR3 DNA reads TGTGCCACCAGTGATTCGGGACAGGGGGGCAATGAGCAGTTCTTC.

There are a few counts of this clone. This sequence joins TRBV10-1 and TRBJ2-1; 8 nucleotides agree with TRBD1. This CDR3 comprises 14 residues. CDR1 and CDR2 from the germline V gene are WNHNN and SYGVQD (reference sequence). The junction had 3 bases not matched to a gene; V was cut back by 6 bases and J by 2 bases. DNA for the CDR3: TGCGCCAGCAGCCCGGGACAGGCCTACAATGAGCAGTTCTTC. It translates to CASSPGQAYNEQFF.

J is TRBJ2-7 and V is TRBV6-1; 8 bases match TRBD1. The CDR3 is 15 amino acids. Germline V lookup: CDR1 MNHNS, CDR2 SASEGT. Germline trimming cut 1 base from V and 2 bases from J; bases unmatched to any gene: 4. This CDR3 is CASSEVWTGPYEQYF. As DNA, the CDR3 is TGTGCCAGCAGTGAAGTATGGACAGGGCCCTACGAGCAGTACTTC.

J is TRBJ1-2 and V is TRBV27, with a possible D match to TRBD1 (6 bases). The V end lost 6 bases, the J end lost 0 bases, and 17 bases lay between the germline ends. Germline lookup yields CDR1 MNHEY and CDR2 SMNVEV (reference sequence). There are 16 residues in the CDR3. The CDR3, as DNA: TGTGCCAGCAGCACATCACCGGACAGATCTAACTATGGCTACACCTTC. This gives the protein CASSTSPDRSNYGYTF.